Listed below are T cell receptor beta chains from one sample, sequenced in a study of Graves' ophthalmopathy and Graves' hyperthyroidism. TCRdb independently ran MiXCR on the multiplex PCR reads; one entry per CDR3 protein. The data show roughly 600,000 distinct CDR3 sequences, roughly 39% seen once. The source material was peripheral blood or thyroid tissue (not recorded which). Receptors were obtained from an adult man with Graves' hyperthyroidism. Both conserved end residues are part of each CDR3. A D gene is named only where the DNA matches it firmly. Only some rows state a clone size, as once, few, many or a class for expanded clones.

V: TRBV25-1; D: TRBD2; size: .; J: TRBJ2-6; CDR3: CASSQVSLAGGGAGTNVLTF; DNA: TGCGCCAGCAGCCAAGTGAGTCTCGCGGGAGGGGGTGCTGGGACCAACGTCCTGACTTTC
V: TRBV10-3; D: .; size: many; J: TRBJ2-7; CDR3: CAISVADRASYEQYF; DNA: TGTGCCATCAGTGTAGCGGACAGAGCCTCCTACGAGCAGTACTTC
V: TRBV7-9; D: .; size: .; J: TRBJ2-5; CDR3: CASSPRAGAGYGTQYF; DNA: TGTGCCAGCAGCCCAAGGGCGGGCGCGGGGTATGGGACCCAGTACTTC
V: TRBV12-3/TRBV12-4; D: TRBD1; size: many; J: TRBJ1-4; CDR3: CASSTGTGEKLFF; DNA: TGTGCCAGCAGTACCGGGACAGGGGAAAAACTGTTTTTT
V: TRBV10-2; D: .; size: .; J: TRBJ2-7; CDR3: CASSHPHTPGEQYF; DNA: TGTGCCAGCAGTCACCCCCACACGCCTGGGGAGCAGTACTTC
V: TRBV18; D: .; size: .; J: TRBJ1-1; CDR3: CASSTEAGVTEAFF; DNA: TGTGCCAGCTCCACCGAAGCAGGGGTCACTGAAGCTTTCTTT
V: TRBV5-8; D: TRBD1; size: many; J: TRBJ2-7; CDR3: CASSFRTGEYF; DNA: TGTGCCAGCAGCTTCCGGACAGGGGAGTACTTC
V: TRBV7-8; D: .; size: .; J: TRBJ2-7; CDR3: CASSLGLRLSYEQYF; DNA: TGTGCCAGCAGCTTAGGGCTTAGGCTCTCCTACGAGCAGTACTTC
V: TRBV14; D: .; size: many; J: TRBJ1-4; CDR3: CASSGQVNEKLFF; DNA: TGTGCCAGCAGCGGGCAGGTTAATGAAAAACTGTTTTTT
V: TRBV10-3; D: .; size: .; J: TRBJ2-1; CDR3: CAISESGVPSSYNEQFF; DNA: TGTGCCATCAGTGAGTCGGGGGTTCCAAGCTCCTACAATGAGCAGTTCTTC
V: TRBV29-1; D: .; size: many; J: TRBJ1-4; CDR3: CSVEDPRRGEKLFF; DNA: TGCAGCGTTGAAGATCCGAGGAGGGGGGAAAAACTGTTTTTT
V: TRBV5-4; D: .; size: few; J: TRBJ1-4; CDR3: CASSQTGAVGEKLFF; DNA: TGTGCCAGCAGCCAGACAGGCGCGGTGGGCGAAAAACTGTTTTTT
V: TRBV2; D: TRBD1; size: many; J: TRBJ1-2; CDR3: CASSPQGRNGYTF; DNA: TGTGCCAGCAGTCCACAGGGGCGCAATGGCTACACCTTC
V: TRBV12-3/TRBV12-4; D: TRBD1; size: few; J: TRBJ1-1; CDR3: CASSLTGGGGTEAFF; DNA: TGTGCCAGCAGTCTGACAGGGGGTGGGGGCACTGAAGCTTTCTTT
V: TRBV5-8; D: .; size: many; J: TRBJ1-1; CDR3: CASRDQLTNTEAFF; DNA: TGTGCCAGCAGGGATCAGCTTACGAACACTGAAGCTTTCTTT
V: TRBV6-1; D: TRBD2; size: .; J: TRBJ2-3; CDR3: CASARGSGGWDTQYF; DNA: TGTGCCAGCGCCCGGGGTAGCGGGGGATGGGATACGCAGTATTTT
V: TRBV3-1; D: TRBD2; size: .; J: TRBJ2-5; CDR3: CASSQDLAEETQYF; DNA: TGTGCCAGCAGCCAAGACCTAGCGGAAGAGACCCAGTACTTC
V: TRBV6-1; D: .; size: .; J: TRBJ2-7; CDR3: CASSELIGFYEQYF; DNA: TGTGCCAGCAGTGAACTCATAGGGTTCTACGAGCAGTACTTC